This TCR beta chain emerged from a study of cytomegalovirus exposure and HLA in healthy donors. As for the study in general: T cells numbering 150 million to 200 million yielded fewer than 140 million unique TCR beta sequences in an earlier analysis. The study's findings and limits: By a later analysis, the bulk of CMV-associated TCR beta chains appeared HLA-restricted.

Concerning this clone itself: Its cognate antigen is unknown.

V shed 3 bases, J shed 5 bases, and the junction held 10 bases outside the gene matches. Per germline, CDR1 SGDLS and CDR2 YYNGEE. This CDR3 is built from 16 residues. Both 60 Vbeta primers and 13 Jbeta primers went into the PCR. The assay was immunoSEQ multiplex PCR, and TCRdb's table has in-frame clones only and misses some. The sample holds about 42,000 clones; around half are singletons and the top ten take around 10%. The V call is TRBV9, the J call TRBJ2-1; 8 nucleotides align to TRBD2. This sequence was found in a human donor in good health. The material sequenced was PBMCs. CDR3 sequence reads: CASSGMGLGGNNEQFF. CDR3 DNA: TGTGCCAGCAGCGGGATGGGACTAGGGGGGAACAATGAGCAGTTCTTC.